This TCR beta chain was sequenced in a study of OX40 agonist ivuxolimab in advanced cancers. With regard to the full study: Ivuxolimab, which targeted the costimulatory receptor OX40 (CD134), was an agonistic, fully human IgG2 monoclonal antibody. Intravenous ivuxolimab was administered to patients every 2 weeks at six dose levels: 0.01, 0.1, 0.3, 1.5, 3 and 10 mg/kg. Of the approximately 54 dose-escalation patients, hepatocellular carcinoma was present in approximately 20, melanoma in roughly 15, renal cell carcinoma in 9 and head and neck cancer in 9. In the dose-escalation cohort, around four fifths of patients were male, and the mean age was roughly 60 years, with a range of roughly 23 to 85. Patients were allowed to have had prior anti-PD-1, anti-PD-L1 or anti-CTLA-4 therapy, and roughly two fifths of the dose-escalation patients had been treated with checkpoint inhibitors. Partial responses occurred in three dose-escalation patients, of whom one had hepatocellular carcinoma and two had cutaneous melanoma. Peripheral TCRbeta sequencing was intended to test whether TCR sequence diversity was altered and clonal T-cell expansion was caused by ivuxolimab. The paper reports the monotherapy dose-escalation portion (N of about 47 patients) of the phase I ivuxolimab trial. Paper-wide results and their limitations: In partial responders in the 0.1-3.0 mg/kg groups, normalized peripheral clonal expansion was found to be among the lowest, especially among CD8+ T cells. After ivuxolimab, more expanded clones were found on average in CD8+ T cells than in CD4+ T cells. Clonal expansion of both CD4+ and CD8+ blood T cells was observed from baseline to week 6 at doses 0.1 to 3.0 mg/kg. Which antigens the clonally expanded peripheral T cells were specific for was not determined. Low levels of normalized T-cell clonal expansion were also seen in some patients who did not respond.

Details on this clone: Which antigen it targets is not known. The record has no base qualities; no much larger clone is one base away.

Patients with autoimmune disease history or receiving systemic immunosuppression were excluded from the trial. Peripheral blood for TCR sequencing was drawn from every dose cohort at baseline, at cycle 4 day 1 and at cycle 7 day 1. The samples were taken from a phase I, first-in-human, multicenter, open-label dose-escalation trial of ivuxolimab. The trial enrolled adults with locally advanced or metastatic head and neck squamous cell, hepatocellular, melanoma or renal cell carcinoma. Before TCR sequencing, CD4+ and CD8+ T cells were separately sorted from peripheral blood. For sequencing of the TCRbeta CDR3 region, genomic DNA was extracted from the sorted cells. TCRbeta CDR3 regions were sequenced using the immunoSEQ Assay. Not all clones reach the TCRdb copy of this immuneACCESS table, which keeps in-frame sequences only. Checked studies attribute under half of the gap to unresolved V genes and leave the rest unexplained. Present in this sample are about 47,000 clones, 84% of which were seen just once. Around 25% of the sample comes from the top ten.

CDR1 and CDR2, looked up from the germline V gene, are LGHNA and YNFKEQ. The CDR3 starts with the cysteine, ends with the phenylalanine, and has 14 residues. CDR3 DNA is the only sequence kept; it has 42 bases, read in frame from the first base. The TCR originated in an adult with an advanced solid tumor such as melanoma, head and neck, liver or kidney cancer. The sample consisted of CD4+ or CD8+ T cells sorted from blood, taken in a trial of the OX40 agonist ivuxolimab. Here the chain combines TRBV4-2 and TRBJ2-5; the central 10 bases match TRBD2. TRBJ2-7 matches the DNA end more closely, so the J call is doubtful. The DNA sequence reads TGTGCCAGCAGCTTTGGACTAGCGGCTTACGAGCAGTACTTC. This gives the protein CASSFGLAAYEQYF.